These 26 T cell receptor beta chains were all obtained from the same sample, sequenced in a study of monozygotic twins with inflammatory bowel disease (dated by TCRdb to the late 2010s). The library came from 5' RACE. The run used an Illumina HiSeq 2500. TCRdb reprocessed the reads and assigns one entry to each CDR3 protein sequence, leaving out DNA. The sample has approximately 400,000 distinct CDR3 sequences on record. Of the sample, 2% to 3% is held by the ten largest clones. Sequenced sample: blood. The source of these receptors is a human donor with ulcerative colitis or Crohn's disease, or a healthy co-twin of an affected twin (not recorded which).

The V call is TRBV7-2, the J call TRBJ1-5; TCRdb gives TRBD1 as the D gene, but with no DNA this cannot be confirmed. Germline loops: CDR1 SGHTA, CDR2 FQGNSA. CDR3 length equals 14 residues. CDR3 loop: CASSFRPINQPQHF.

V gene TRBV3-1 combines with J gene TRBJ2-7; TCRdb calls TRBD1, which cannot be checked without DNA. The CDR3 is 17 residues long. The germline CDR1 and CDR2 sequences are LGHDT and YNNKEL (reference sequence). The CDR3 sequence: CASSQEFLRQGIYEQYF.

The V and J genes are TRBV2 and TRBJ2-3. The CDR3 is made up of 12 amino acids. Germline values: CDR1 SNHLY, CDR2 FYNNEI. The CDR3 loop reads CASSPQEDTQYF.

The chain uses TRBV20-1 and TRBJ2-1; the TCRdb D gene call, TRBD2, has no DNA to confirm it. This CDR3 comprises 13 residues. CDR1 DFQATT and CDR2 SNEGSKA come from the germline V gene (reference sequence). CDR3 in amino acids: CSAKLAGVVEQFF.

This rearrangement joins TRBV2 to TRBJ2-1; TCRdb's D gene call, TRBD2, goes unchecked for lack of DNA. CDR1 and CDR2 from the germline V gene are SNHLY and FYNNEI. The CDR3 sequence is 19 residues long. CDR3 loop: CASSGPGLAGALSYNEQFF.

This chain's CDR3 is CASSQVSPGNYGYTF. The V gene is TRBV4-1, the J gene TRBJ1-2; TCRdb's D call, TRBD1, is unchecked because there is no DNA. The CDR3 extends over 15 amino acids. Germline CDR1 is MGHRA and CDR2 is YSYEKL.

The chain combines TRBV18 with TRBJ1-1. The V gene's germline CDR1 is KGHSH and CDR2 LQKENI. This CDR3 is built from 14 residues. The CDR3 spells CASSPMDPNTEAFF.

The chain couples TRBV5-1 to TRBJ2-7; lacking DNA, the TRBD1 call made by TCRdb goes unchecked. Per the germline V gene, CDR1 is SGHRS and CDR2 is YFSETQ. The CDR3 totals 16 residues. This CDR3 reads CASSLMAGQGTNEQYF. The full variable domain, its missing parts supplied by reference TRBV5-1 and TRBJ2-7, is KAGVTQTPRYLIKTRGQQVTLSCSPISGHRSVSWYQQTPGQGLQFLFEYFSETQRNKGNFPGRFSGRQFSNSRSEMNVSTLELGDSALYLCASSLMAGQGTNEQYFGPGTRLTVT.

This CDR3 reads CASKATGTSYEQYF. The rearrangement joins TRBV19 to TRBJ2-7. The germline gives CDR1 LNHDA, CDR2 SQIVND (reference sequence). There are 14 residues in the CDR3.

J is TRBJ2-1 and V is TRBV9; with no DNA, the TCRdb D assignment of TRBD2 cannot be verified. Germline CDR1 and CDR2: SGDLS and YYNGEE. The CDR3 has 19 amino acids. CDR3 sequence reads: CASSVGGGRPPMAYNEQFF.

The rearrangement uses TRBV7-9 and TRBJ2-1; no DNA is available, so the TRBD2 call from TCRdb remains unchecked. CDR1 and CDR2 (germline): SEHNR, FQNEAQ (reference sequence). The CDR3 loop spans 15 amino acids. The CDR3 spells CASSLGGGEYNEQFF.

The chain is built from TRBV6-5 and TRBJ1-1; TCRdb lists TRBD1, though no DNA is available to test this call. CDR1 is MNHEY and CDR2 is SVGAGI in the germline V gene. There are 15 residues in the CDR3. CDR3 protein: CASSYPGTGNTEAFF.

V gene TRBV29-1 combines with J gene TRBJ2-1; TCRdb designates TRBD2, a call that cannot be tested without DNA. The germline gives CDR1 SQVTM, CDR2 ANQGSEA. The CDR3 sequence is 15 residues long. The CDR3 sequence is CSVDGEGLAYNEQFF.

The chain recombines TRBV4-1 with TRBJ1-4; TCRdb indicates TRBD1, and absent DNA this call remains unverified. Per germline, CDR1 MGHRA and CDR2 YSYEKL. This CDR3 comprises 16 residues. The CDR3 loop is CASSQDPAGQIEKLFF.

The chain couples TRBV7-9 to TRBJ1-1; TCRdb reports TRBD1, a call that lacks DNA to check it against. The length of the CDR3 is 15 residues. Germline V gene lookup returns CDR1 SEHNR and CDR2 FQNEAQ (reference sequence). CDR3 protein: CASSPQWTVGAEAFF.

This sequence joins TRBV9 and TRBJ2-1; TCRdb designates TRBD2, a call that cannot be tested without DNA. CDR3 size: 15 residues. CDR1 and CDR2 from the germline V gene are SGDLS and YYNGEE. This CDR3 reads CASSVGRAKGDEQFF.

The chain joins TRBV29-1 to TRBJ1-1; TCRdb indicates TRBD1, and absent DNA this call remains unverified. Looked up from germline, CDR1 is SQVTM and CDR2 is ANQGSEA. The CDR3 is 15 amino acids. This chain's CDR3 is CSVPPGQGMNTEAFF.

The chain links TRBV9 to TRBJ2-1; TCRdb reports TRBD2, a call that lacks DNA to check it against. Germline CDR1 reads SGDLS; CDR2 reads YYNGEE. CDR3 length equals 18 residues. This chain's CDR3 is CASSVRGTSGSSYNEQFF.

The chain links TRBV10-2 to TRBJ2-5; the D gene TCRdb calls, TRBD2, cannot be checked with no DNA. CDR3 size: 13 residues. The V gene's germline CDR1 is WSHSY and CDR2 SAAADI. CDR3 sequence reads: CASSERGKETQYF.

The chain has TRBV5-1 and TRBJ2-7. This CDR3 comprises 14 residues. The germline V gene encodes CDR1 SGHRS and CDR2 YFSETQ. The CDR3 spells CASSLTQGTYEQYF.

This chain joins TRBV5-1 and TRBJ2-6; checking the TCRdb D call of TRBD1 is not possible without DNA. CDR3 length: 16 amino acids. Germline CDR1 SGHRS, CDR2 YFSETQ. CDR3 loop: CASSFHRGSGANVLTF.

The chain couples TRBV11-2 to TRBJ2-7; TCRdb lists TRBD2, though no DNA is available to test this call. CDR1 is SGHAT and CDR2 is FQNNGV in the germline V gene. This CDR3 is 13 amino acids long. Here the CDR3 reads CASVQGAPYEQYF.

The chain employs TRBV27 and TRBJ1-5. The germline gives CDR1 MNHEY, CDR2 SMNVEV (reference sequence). This CDR3 contains 17 residues. CDR3 protein: CASSLLGGFIRNQPQHF.

The chain recombines TRBV15 with TRBJ2-7. The CDR3 covers 16 residues. Germline V gene data show CDR1 as LNHNV and CDR2 as YYDKDF (reference sequence). Here the CDR3 reads CATSSIEREDPYEQYF.

The V gene is TRBV11-2, the J gene TRBJ1-1. The CDR3 totals 18 residues. The germline V gene has CDR1 SGHAT and CDR2 FQNNGV. CDR3 protein: CASSLDLRGGAMNTEAFF. The whole variable domain, remainder taken from reference TRBV11-2 and TRBJ1-1, is EAGVAQSPRYKIIEKRQSVAFWCNPISGHATLYWYQQILGQGPKLLIQFQNNGVVDDSQLPKDRFSAERLKGVDSTLKIQPAKLEDSAVYLCASSLDLRGGAMNTEAFFGQGTRLTVV.

J is TRBJ2-1 and V is TRBV6-1; TCRdb picks TRBD2, but there is no DNA to check that call. CDR1 MNHNS and CDR2 SASEGT come from the germline V gene. This CDR3 is built from 15 residues. The CDR3 protein is CASSTGLAGIREQFF.